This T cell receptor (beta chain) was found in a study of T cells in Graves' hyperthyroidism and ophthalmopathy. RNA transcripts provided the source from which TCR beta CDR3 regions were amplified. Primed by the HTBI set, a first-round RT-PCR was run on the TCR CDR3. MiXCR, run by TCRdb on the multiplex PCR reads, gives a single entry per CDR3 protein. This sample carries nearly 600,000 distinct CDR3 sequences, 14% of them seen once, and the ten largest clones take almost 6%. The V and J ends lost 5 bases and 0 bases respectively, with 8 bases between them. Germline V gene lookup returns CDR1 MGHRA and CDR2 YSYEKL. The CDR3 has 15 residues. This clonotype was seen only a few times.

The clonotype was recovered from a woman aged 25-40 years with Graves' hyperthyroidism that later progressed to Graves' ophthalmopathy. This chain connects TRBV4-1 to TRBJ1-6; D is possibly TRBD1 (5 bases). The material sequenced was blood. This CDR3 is CASSSGSSYNSPLHF. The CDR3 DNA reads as TGCGCCAGCAGCTCAGGGTCCTCCTATAATTCACCCCTCCACTTT.